This T cell receptor (beta chain) comes out of a study of shared clonotypes between healthy human individuals. Study at large: Each donor's CD4 naive and CD4 memory cells filled three plates apiece, CD8 naive two, and CD8 memory one.

Whole-study findings and limits: Though the depth was large, rarefaction showed that sorted-subset sequencing was incomplete.

The study drew all its donors from Caucasian adults living in Nashville, Tennessee. This CDR3 has 15 amino acids. V gave up 4 bases and J gave up 2 bases, with 10 bases separating them. Germline V gene lookup returns CDR1 SGHDT and CDR2 YYEEEE. This table comes from immunoSEQ multiplex PCR, and its TCRdb copy is limited to in-frame clones, with some not included. The table records millions of clones, 85% to 95% of them present only once. As for this clone: Antigen: not known.

This chain links TRBV5-6 with TRBJ2-6; a possible D gene is TRBD2 (6 bases). The source material was naive CD4+ T cells sorted from blood. The subset here: CD45RA+ positively selected. This TCR derives from a man aged 18 to 30 in good health. DNA of the CDR3: TGTGCCAGCAGCCCCGGGGGAGCTGGGGCCAACGTCCTGACTTTC. It yields the protein CASSPGGAGANVLTF. Looking up the rest from reference TRBV5-6 and TRBJ2-6 gives the full variable domain: DAGVTQSPTHLIKTRGQQVTLRCSPKSGHDTVSWYQQALGQGPQFIFQYYEEEERQRGNFPDRFSGHQFPNYSSELNVNALLLGDSALYLCASSPGGAGANVLTFGAGSRLTVL.